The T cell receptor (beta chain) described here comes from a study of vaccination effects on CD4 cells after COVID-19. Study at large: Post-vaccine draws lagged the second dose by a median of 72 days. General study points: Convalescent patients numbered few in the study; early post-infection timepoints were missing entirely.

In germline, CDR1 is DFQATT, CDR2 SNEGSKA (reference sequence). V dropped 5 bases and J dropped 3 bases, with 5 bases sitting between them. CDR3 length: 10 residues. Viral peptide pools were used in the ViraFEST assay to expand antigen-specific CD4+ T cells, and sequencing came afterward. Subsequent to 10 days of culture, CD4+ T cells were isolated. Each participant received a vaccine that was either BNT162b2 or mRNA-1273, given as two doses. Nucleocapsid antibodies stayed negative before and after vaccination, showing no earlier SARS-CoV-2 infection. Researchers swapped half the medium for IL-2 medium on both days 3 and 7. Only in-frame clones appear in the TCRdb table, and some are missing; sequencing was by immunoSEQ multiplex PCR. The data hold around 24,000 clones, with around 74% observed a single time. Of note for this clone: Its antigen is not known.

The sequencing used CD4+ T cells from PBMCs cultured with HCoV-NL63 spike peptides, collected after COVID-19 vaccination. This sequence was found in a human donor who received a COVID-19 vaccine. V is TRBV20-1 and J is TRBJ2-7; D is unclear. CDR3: CSAADYEQYF. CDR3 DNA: TGCAGTGCTGCGGACTACGAGCAGTACTTC.